The source of this T cell receptor beta chain is a study of Ad26.COV2.S vaccination and SARS-CoV-2 variants. Study details: Donor was assigned to the Ad26.COV2.S arm of trial COV1001.

Repertoires were generated with immunoSEQ multiplex PCR, while TCRdb's copy carries only in-frame clones and drops some. The data show some 500,000 clones, about 88% seen once. The treatment denotes: some 20 received Ad26.COV2.S at low or high dose, single or two shots; 5 received placebo; per-sample allocation not given. Samples came from day 63 after the first vaccine or placebo injection. Adults aged 18-55 years in Boston included the donor. This CDR3 has 17 residues. V lost 3 bases, J lost 1 base, and 9 bases stayed unmatched. Germline V gives CDR1 LNHDA, CDR2 SQIVND (reference sequence). The specimen was peripheral blood, collected in a trial of Ad26.COV2.S vaccine versus placebo. The V gene is TRBV19, the J gene TRBJ1-1, with 9 bases aligning to TRBD1. The sequence was collected from a person between 18 and 59 years old who received the Ad26.COV2.S COVID-19 vaccine or a placebo. The CDR3 sequence: CASSMPDPGQGNTEAFF. The DNA for the CDR3 is TGTGCCAGTAGTATGCCCGACCCGGGACAGGGGAACACTGAAGCTTTCTTT.